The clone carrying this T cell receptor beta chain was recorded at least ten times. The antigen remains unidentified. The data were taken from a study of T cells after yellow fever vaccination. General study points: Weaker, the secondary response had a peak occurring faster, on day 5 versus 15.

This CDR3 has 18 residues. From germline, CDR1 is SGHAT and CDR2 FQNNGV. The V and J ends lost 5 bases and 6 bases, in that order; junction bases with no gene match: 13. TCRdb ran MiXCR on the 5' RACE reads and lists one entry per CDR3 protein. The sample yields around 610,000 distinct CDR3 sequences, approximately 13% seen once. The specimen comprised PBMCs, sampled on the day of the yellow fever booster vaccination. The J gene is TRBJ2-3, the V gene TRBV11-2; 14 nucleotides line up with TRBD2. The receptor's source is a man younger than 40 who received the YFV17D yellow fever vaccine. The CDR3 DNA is TGTGCCAGCAGCCTCAAATACGCCGGGACTAGCGGGAGTGATACGCAGTATTTT. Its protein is CASSLKYAGTSGSDTQYF.